This record concerns one T cell receptor beta chain sequence. This specimen comes from a study of beta chain features in type 1 diabetes. Study details: On cell yields, gender and age, patients and healthy donors were similar.

What was sequenced were expressed TCRB transcripts, since all of the isolated RNA had been reverse transcribed. The data were produced by immunoSEQ multiplex PCR, yet TCRdb's version contains in-frame clones alone and is incomplete. Of some 150,000 clones listed, about a tenth are singletons. Germline CDR1 ENHRY, CDR2 SYGVKD. Trimming removed 0 bases from V and 0 bases from J, with 11 bases in between. The CDR3 is made up of 16 amino acids. The chain combines TRBV10-3 with TRBJ2-5; possibly TRBD2 for D (6 bases). Sequencing used central memory CD4+ T cells from blood. The receptor comes from a young man in good health. The CDR3 DNA reads TGTGCCATCAGTGAGTCTAGCGGTGGGTACCAAGAGACCCAGTACTTC. Its translation: CAISESSGGYQETQYF.